The 27 T cell receptor beta chains given below trace back to one sample, sequenced in a study of T cell responses to AZD1222 COVID-19 vaccine. Libraries were prepared by immunoSEQ multiplex PCR; TCRdb keeps only in-frame clonotypes and omits some of them. The data hold 170,000 or so clones, with about nine tenths observed a single time. The sequencing used peripheral blood, collected on day 0 of AZD1222 vaccination. The source of these receptors is an adult in good health.

The chain carries TRBV5-1 and TRBJ2-7; no clear D. The V gene's germline CDR1 is SGHRS and CDR2 YFSETQ. CDR3 length: 15 residues. Trimming removed 0 bases from V and 6 bases from J, with 16 bases in between. The CDR3 spells CASSLAHIHPREQYF. CDR3 DNA: TGCGCCAGCAGCTTGGCCCACATACACCCCCGCGAGCAGTACTTC.

CDR3 sequence reads: CASSLGGDTEAFF. The CDR3 DNA follows: TGTGCCAGCAGTTTAGGGGGGGACACTGAAGCTTTCTTT. The V call is TRBV7-3, the J call TRBJ1-1, with TRBD1 as a possible D gene (6 bases). The CDR3 has 13 residues. Germline CDR1 and CDR2: SGHTA and FQGTGA. Trimming cost V 6 bases and J 3 bases, with 11 bases left between them. Complete variable domain (other parts from reference TRBV7-3 and TRBJ1-1): GAGVSQTPSNKVTEKGKYVELRCDPISGHTALYWYRQSLGQGPEFLIYFQGTGAADDSGLPNDRFFAVRPEGSVSTLKIQRTERGDSAVYLCASSLGGDTEAFFGQGTRLTVV.

The chain is built from TRBV6-5 and TRBJ1-3; D ambiguous. The V gene's germline CDR1 is MNHEY and CDR2 SVGAGI. V lost 0 bases and J 4 bases, leaving 4 bases between the germline ends. The length of the CDR3 is 13 residues. The chain's CDR3 is CASSYSPGNTIYF. The CDR3 DNA follows: TGTGCCAGCAGTTACTCCCCGGGAAACACCATATATTTT.

The chain has TRBV29-1 and TRBJ1-3; TRBD1 is a possible D gene (5 bases). V lost 6 bases and J lost 0, with 12 bases in between. This CDR3 comprises 14 residues. Germline CDR1 and CDR2: SQVTM and ANQGSEA. CDR3 DNA: TGCAGCGTGACAGACGGGAGCTCTGGAAACACCATATATTTT. It encodes CSVTDGSSGNTIYF.

This clone was counted a few times. This sequence joins TRBV7-6 and TRBJ2-2, with D perhaps TRBD1 (6 bases). CDR3 length: 18 amino acids. Germline V lookup: CDR1 SGHVS, CDR2 FNYEAQ. Trimming took off 5 bases at V and 0 bases at J, with 19 bases between the two ends. The CDR3 region has the DNA TGTGCCAGCAGCCCCCAGGGGCTTGCGACAACGAACACCGGGGAGCTGTTTTTT. This codes for CASSPQGLATTNTGELFF.

In this sample, this clone turned up a few times. CDR3 loop: CASSPSDRGEQYF. The CDR3 nucleotides are TGTGCCAGCAGCCCCTCGGACAGGGGCGAGCAGTACTTC. The rearrangement joins TRBV11-2 to TRBJ2-7; 9 nucleotides agree with TRBD1. The CDR3 has 13 amino acids. Looked up from germline, CDR1 is SGHAT and CDR2 is FQNNGV. J lost 6 bases, V lost 5 bases, and 5 bases had no gene match.

The rearrangement uses TRBV5-6 and TRBJ2-5, with 7 bases aligning to TRBD1. Germline CDR1 is SGHDT and CDR2 is YYEEEE. This CDR3 contains 13 residues. V was clipped by 3 bases and J by 5 bases; unmatched bases: 4. In DNA form, the CDR3 reads TGTGCCAGCAGCTCGACAGGGCCGGAGACCCAGTACTTC. This sequence encodes CASSSTGPETQYF.

The chain employs TRBV19 and TRBJ1-1, with TRBD1 matching over 11 bases. J was trimmed by 10 bases and V by 3 bases; bases with no gene match: 1. The germline gives CDR1 LNHDA, CDR2 SQIVND (reference sequence). This CDR3 is 12 amino acids long. The CDR3 protein is CASSIGTGGAFF. DNA for the CDR3: TGTGCCAGTAGTATTGGGACAGGGGGAGCTTTCTTT.

The chain uses TRBV6-1 and TRBJ1-6, with D possibly matching TRBD1 (6 bases). CDR1 and CDR2 (germline): MNHNS, SASEGT. V lost 3 bases, J lost 7 bases, and 13 bases lay in between. The CDR3 extends over 15 amino acids. CDR3 in amino acids: CASSELTGNNSPLHF. The CDR3 DNA follows: TGTGCCAGCAGTGAGCTAACAGGGAACAATTCACCCCTCCACTTT.

The chain is built from TRBV11-2 and TRBJ2-7; no definite D call. The V end was cut by 1 base, the J end by 2 bases, with 6 bases between. CDR3 length equals 13 residues. CDR1 and CDR2 from the germline V gene are SGHAT and FQNNGV. CDR3 loop: CASSLAGTYEQYF. In DNA, the CDR3 is TGTGCCAGCAGCTTAGCAGGAACCTACGAGCAGTACTTC.

As DNA, the CDR3 is TGTGCCACCAGTACTAGCGGCGGGGCGTCAGGGGAGCTGTTTTTT. Amino acid sequence: CATSTSGGASGELFF. This chain uses TRBV24-1 with TRBJ2-2; 8 bases fit TRBD2. CDR3 length equals 15 residues. Germline V CDR1 and CDR2: KGHDR, SFDVKD. J gave up 8 bases and V 6 bases, and 10 bases lay outside the gene matches.

This chain connects TRBV6-1 to TRBJ2-5, with no clear D. Trimming stripped 1 base from V and 4 bases from J, with 1 base between. CDR3 length equals 11 residues. The germline CDR1 and CDR2 sequences are MNHNS and SASEGT. The CDR3 DNA is TGTGCCAGCAGTGAAGGAGAGACCCAGTACTTC. Its translation is CASSEGETQYF.

This clone appeared once. The V and J genes are TRBV2 and TRBJ1-6; tentative D call: TRBD1 (5 bases). Germline CDR1 is SNHLY and CDR2 is FYNNEI. This CDR3 comprises 12 residues. V was shortened by 8 bases and J by 9 bases, with 11 bases between the two germline ends. CDR3 bases: TGTGCCAGCGGGAAGGGGAGTTCACCCCTCCACTTT. Protein sequence: CASGKGSSPLHF. The variable domain in full, completed from reference TRBV2 and TRBJ1-6, reads EPEVTQTPSHQVTQMGQEVILRCVPISNHLYFYWYRQILGQKVEFLVSFYNNEISEKSEIFDDQFSVERPDGSNFTLKIRSTKLEDSAMYFCASGKGSSPLHFGNGTRLTVT.

The CDR3 here is CASSPGDRKTGELFF. The CDR3 coding sequence is TGTGCCAGCAGCCCAGGGGACAGAAAGACCGGGGAGCTGTTTTTT. This chain links TRBV11-2 with TRBJ2-2, with TRBD1 matching over 7 bases. Germline V gives CDR1 SGHAT, CDR2 FQNNGV. The CDR3 contains 15 residues. After removal of 5 bases from V and 5 bases from J, the junction contained 8 bases not matched to a gene.

The chain carries TRBV19 and TRBJ2-1, with 7 bases fitting TRBD1. Trimming removed 5 bases from V and 5 bases from J; junction bases left unmatched: 15. The CDR3 extends over 17 amino acids. Germline-derived CDR1 and CDR2 are LNHDA and SQIVND (reference sequence). CDR3: CASSALTGTYTNNEQFF. CDR3 coding DNA: TGTGCCAGTAGTGCCTTGACAGGGACCTATACCAACAATGAGCAGTTCTTC.

V and J are TRBV15 and TRBJ1-1; possible D gene TRBD1, 6 bases. Trimming pared 8 bases from V and 6 bases from J, leaving 22 bases between. CDR1 and CDR2 from the germline V gene are LNHNV and YYDKDF (reference sequence). CDR3 length: 15 residues. The CDR3 coding sequence is TGTGCCACCTCCAGGGGATTCGGTTTTGACGCTGAAGCTTTCTTT. Residues: CATSRGFGFDAEAFF.

A single count supports this clone. The chain couples TRBV5-6 to TRBJ1-2, with 11 nucleotides matching TRBD1. Germline V gives CDR1 SGHDT, CDR2 YYEEEE. V lost 10 bases to trimming and J lost 8 bases; unmatched junction nucleotides: 13. The CDR3 has 14 residues. CDR3 sequence reads: CAAGRTGGARGYTF. The CDR3, as DNA: TGTGCCGCTGGGCGGACAGGGGGCGCGCGGGGCTACACCTTC. Based on the CDR3 plus reference TRBV5-6 and TRBJ1-2, the full variable domain is DAGVTQSPTHLIKTRGQQVTLRCSPKSGHDTVSWYQQALGQGPQFIFQYYEEEERQRGNFPDRFSGHQFPNYSSELNVNALLLGDSALYLCAAGRTGGARGYTFGSGTRLTVV.

For the CDR3, the DNA is TGTGCCAGCAGTAAACAGGGGATAGATGGCTACACCTTC. It is translated as CASSKQGIDGYTF. The chain couples TRBV6-6 to TRBJ1-2; 7 bases align to TRBD1. The V and J ends lost 5 bases and 6 bases, in that order; junction bases with no gene match: 6. Looked up from germline, CDR1 is MNHNY and CDR2 is SVGAGI (reference sequence). The CDR3 extends over 13 amino acids.

The chain employs TRBV12-5 and TRBJ1-2; D might be TRBD1 (5 bases). CDR1 LGHNT and CDR2 FRNRAP come from the germline V gene. The CDR3 covers 14 residues. Trimming left V 7 bases short and J 1 base short, with 13 bases between. As DNA, the CDR3 is TGTGCTAGTGCCGGAGGGACGAATAACTATGGCTACACCTTC. Amino acids: CASAGGTNNYGYTF.

This chain uses TRBV5-1 with TRBJ2-5; D remains ambiguous. Trimming cost V 2 bases and J 2 bases, with 7 bases left between them. CDR3 size: 13 residues. Germline CDR1 is SGHRS and CDR2 is YFSETQ. The CDR3: CASSLSSQETQYF. CDR3 DNA: TGCGCCAGCAGCTTATCTAGTCAAGAGACCCAGTACTTC.

The rearrangement links TRBV18 to TRBJ2-7; 7 nucleotides align to TRBD2. Trimming removed 3 bases from V and 3 bases from J; junction bases left unmatched: 5. The CDR3 has 14 amino acids. Per germline, CDR1 KGHSH and CDR2 LQKENI. CDR3 nucleotides: TGTGCCAGCTCACCCGGACTAGACCTCTACGAGCAGTACTTC. This translates into CASSPGLDLYEQYF.

The V and J genes are TRBV7-8 and TRBJ2-2; weak D call: TRBD2 (6 bases). This CDR3 is built from 17 residues. CDR1 is SGHVS and CDR2 is FQNEAQ in the germline V gene. The V end was cut by 2 bases, the J end by 0 bases, with 13 bases between. CDR3 DNA sequence: TGTGCCAGCAGCTTATCACCGACTAGATCGAACACCGGGGAGCTGTTTTTT. Translated: CASSLSPTRSNTGELFF.

This chain uses TRBV19 with TRBJ2-7, with D perhaps matching TRBD1 (5 bases). Germline V gene sequence: CDR1 LNHDA, CDR2 SQIVND (reference sequence). CDR3 length: 12 residues. V was trimmed by 5 bases and J by 2 bases, leaving 7 bases between them. The CDR3 spells CASSSGPYEQYF. CDR3 in DNA: TGTGCCAGTAGTTCAGGGCCCTACGAGCAGTACTTC.

The J gene is TRBJ1-6, the V gene TRBV7-9, with 9 bases lining up with TRBD1. The trim removed 4 bases at V and 7 bases at J, leaving 2 bases unmatched. This CDR3 region has 14 residues. The V gene's germline CDR1 is SEHNR and CDR2 FQNEAQ (reference sequence). CDR3 region: CASSWGQGNSPLHF. In DNA form, the CDR3 reads TGTGCCAGCAGCTGGGGACAGGGAAATTCACCCCTCCACTTT.

The chain employs TRBV6-1 and TRBJ1-6; no clear D. V lost 2 bases to trimming and J lost 0 bases, with 8 bases between them. This CDR3 has 16 residues. The germline V gene has CDR1 MNHNS and CDR2 SASEGT. CDR3 nucleotide sequence: TGTGCCAGCAGTGAACAGGCTAGCTCCTATAATTCACCCCTCCACTTT. Its protein product is CASSEQASSYNSPLHF.

The CDR3 reads CASSPGQGFDGYTF. DNA of the CDR3: TGTGCCAGCAGCCCAGGACAGGGATTCGATGGCTACACCTTC. The chain combines TRBV7-9 with TRBJ1-2; 8 bases align to TRBD1. Looked up from germline, CDR1 is SEHNR and CDR2 is FQNEAQ (reference sequence). V trimming: 5 bases; J trimming: 6 bases; junction bases outside the gene matches: 8. The CDR3 sequence is 14 residues long.

The chain couples TRBV6-5 to TRBJ2-7; D may correspond to TRBD1 or TRBD2 (5 bases each). Germline V gene data show CDR1 as MNHEY and CDR2 as SVGAGI. The CDR3 runs to 16 residues. V was trimmed by 4 bases and J by 2 bases, leaving 18 bases between them. Written as DNA, the CDR3 is TGTGCCAGCAGTTCACGGTCTTCCGGGACCCCCTACGAGCAGTACTTC. It is translated as CASSSRSSGTPYEQYF.